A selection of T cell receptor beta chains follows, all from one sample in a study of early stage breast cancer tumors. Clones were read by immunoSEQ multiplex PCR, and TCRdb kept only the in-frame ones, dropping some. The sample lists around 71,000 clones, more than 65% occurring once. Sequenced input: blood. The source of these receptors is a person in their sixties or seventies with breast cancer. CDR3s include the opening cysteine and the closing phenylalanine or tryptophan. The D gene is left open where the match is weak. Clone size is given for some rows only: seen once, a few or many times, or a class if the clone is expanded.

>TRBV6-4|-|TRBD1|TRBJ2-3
TGTGCCAGCAGGGGACAGAGCACAGATACGCAGTATTTT
CASRGQSTDTQYF
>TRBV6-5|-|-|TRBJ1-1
TGTGCCAGCAGGTCGGGGGCGAACACTGAAGCTTTCTTT
CASRSGANTEAFF
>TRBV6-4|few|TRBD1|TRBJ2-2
TGTGCCAAAATCTTGGACAGGGGCTACGGGGAGCTGTTTTTT
CAKILDRGYGELFF
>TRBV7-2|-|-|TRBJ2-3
TGTGCCAGCAGCCTGCTAACCGGGACTGCCACAGGGACGCAGTATTTT
CASSLLTGTATGTQYF
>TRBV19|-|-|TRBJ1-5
TGTGCCAGTAGGGAAAGAGAGGACTGGAGCAATCAGCCCCAGCATTTT
CASREREDWSNQPQHF
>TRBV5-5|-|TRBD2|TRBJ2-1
TGTGCCAGCAGCTTATCCGGGACTAGCGGTAAGCAGTTCTTC
CASSLSGTSGKQFF
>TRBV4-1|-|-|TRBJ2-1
TGCGCCAGCAGCGGGCAGGGGCTCTACAATGAGCAGTTCTTC
CASSGQGLYNEQFF
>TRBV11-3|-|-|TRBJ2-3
TGTGCCAGCAGCTTAGGTTCGCGCACAGATACGCAGTATTTT
CASSLGSRTDTQYF
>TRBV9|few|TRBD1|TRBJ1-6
TGTGCCAGCAGCGTATCCAGGGACAGGGGGGCCATCAATTCACCCCTCCACTTT
CASSVSRDRGAINSPLHF
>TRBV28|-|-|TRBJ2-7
TGTGCCAGCAGTTTTAGACCCTCCTACGAGCAGTACTTC
CASSFRPSYEQYF
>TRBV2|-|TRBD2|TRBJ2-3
TGTGCCACCCGGGAGGGCCGGGGCACAGATACGCAGTATTTT
CATREGRGTDTQYF
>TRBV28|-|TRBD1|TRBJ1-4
TGTGCCAGCAGGGGACAGGGGGCTCGTAATGAAAAACTGTTTTTT
CASRGQGARNEKLFF
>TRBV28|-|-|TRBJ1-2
TGTGCCGGCAGTTTGGTAGGTCCAAACGGCTATGGCTACACCTTC
CAGSLVGPNGYGYTF